This is a list of T cell receptor beta chains from one sample in a study of T cell repertoires in cytomegalovirus infection. For these receptors, no antigen is known. TCRdb reprocessed the reads with MiXCR, giving one entry per CDR3 protein. The sample records 900,000 to 950,000 distinct CDR3 sequences, roughly 30% being singletons. The sample in question was cultured CD8+ T cells from PBMCs, obtained from culture after CMV antigen stimulation. The receptor source for this set is a human donor in good health (CMV status not recorded). Some clones in this sample may be carry-over from other donors' samples. Both conserved end residues are part of each CDR3. The D gene is left open where the match is weak. The size of a clone is reported for some rows only, either as once, few or many, or as a class for expanded clones.

V gene	D gene	J gene	clone size	CDR3 DNA	CDR3 protein
TRBV7-2	.	TRBJ2-2	many	TGTGCCAGCATCGGCAGGGGTAACACCGGGGAGCTGTTTTTT	CASIGRGNTGELFF
TRBV29-1	.	TRBJ2-2	few	TGCAGCGTACAGGGTTTCACCGGGGAGCTGTTTTTT	CSVQGFTGELFF
TRBV6-6	TRBD2	TRBJ2-5	.	TGTGCCAGCAGTTTTGAACTGGAGACTAGCGGGGGACTGGAGACCCAGTACTTC	CASSFELETSGGLETQYF
TRBV2	TRBD1	TRBJ1-5	few	TGTGCCAGCGGGGGTAAGAGGACAGGGGGAATTGATCAGCCCCAGCATTTT	CASGGKRTGGIDQPQHF
TRBV5-6	.	TRBJ1-1	.	TGTGCCAGCAGCCTGATTCGGTCGACATGGACAGTAAATAACACTGAAGCTTTCTTT	CASSLIRSTWTVNNTEAFF
TRBV6-5	TRBD1	TRBJ1-1	.	TGTGCCAGCAGTTACAAGGCGACAGGGAGGACTGAAGCTTTCTTT	CASSYKATGRTEAFF
TRBV25-1	.	TRBJ2-2	once	TGTGCCAGCAGGTACCCTTTCTCCGGGGAGCTGTTTTTT	CASRYPFSGELFF
TRBV7-9	.	TRBJ1-2	.	TGTGCCAGCAGCGGACGGGAGGAGCACTATGGCTACACCTTC	CASSGREEHYGYTF
TRBV19	TRBD2	TRBJ2-7	few	TGTGCCAGTAGTTCCGCGGGGGGGATACAGCGCGAGCAGTACTTC	CASSSAGGIQREQYF
TRBV9	.	TRBJ1-5	.	TGTGCCAGCAGCGTTGAGGACAGTTTCAATCAGCCCCAGCATTTT	CASSVEDSFNQPQHF
TRBV7-9	.	TRBJ2-5	few	TGTGCCAGCAGCCCGACAGCTTACCAAGAGACCCAGTACTTC	CASSPTAYQETQYF
TRBV12-3/TRBV12-4	.	TRBJ2-3	.	TGTGCCAGCAGTCCCATTGGAGGATCAGATACGCAGTATTTT	CASSPIGGSDTQYF
TRBV19	.	TRBJ1-1	few	TGTGCCAGTGGATCAGGCGTGAACACTGAAGCTTTCTTT	CASGSGVNTEAFF
TRBV12-5	TRBD1	TRBJ1-3	few	TGTGCTAGTGGTTTTGAGACAGGGAGCTCTGGAAACACCATATATTTT	CASGFETGSSGNTIYF
TRBV6-1	.	TRBJ1-2	.	TGTGCCAGCGGGGAGGGCAAAACTAACTATGGCTACACCTTC	CASGEGKTNYGYTF
TRBV4-1	.	TRBJ1-2	few	TGCGCCAGCAGCCAGTCGGACCACTATAACTATGGCTACACCTTC	CASSQSDHYNYGYTF
TRBV2	TRBD1	TRBJ1-2	.	TGTGCCACCGCCCAGGGGGCAGATGGCTACACCTTC	CATAQGADGYTF
TRBV27	.	TRBJ2-3	.	TGTGCCAGCAGTCCCCCCGGGGGGCCCGCTTCGGCTGGCACAGATACGCAGTATTTT	CASSPPGGPASAGTDTQYF
TRBV28	.	TRBJ1-3	many	TGTGCCAGCAGTGTACCGGGCCTCGGGGGGGGAAACACCATATATTTT	CASSVPGLGGGNTIYF
TRBV7-9	.	TRBJ1-5	.	TGTGCCAGCAGCAACCGCAGCTACAACGGGGGGGCCCAGCATTTT	CASSNRSYNGGAQHF
TRBV4-1	.	TRBJ1-1	.	TGCGCCAGCAGCCAAGTGATAATGGGGATGACGGAAGCTTTCTTT	CASSQVIMGMTEAFF
TRBV14	.	TRBJ2-7	.	TGTGCCAGCAGCCAAGCCCAGGGCGGCCACTACGAGCAGTACTTC	CASSQAQGGHYEQYF
TRBV25-1	.	TRBJ1-2	.	TGTGCCAGCAGTGAAACCCCTTGGGGCTACACCTTC	CASSETPWGYTF
TRBV12-3/TRBV12-4	TRBD1	TRBJ2-7	.	TGTGCCAGCAGTTCCGAAGCTAAACAGGGGTACGAGCAGTACTTC	CASSSEAKQGYEQYF
TRBV7-6	.	TRBJ2-3	many	TGTGCCAGCAGCACTCAAGATACGCAGTATTTT	CASSTQDTQYF
TRBV6-5	.	TRBJ2-5	.	TGTGCCAGCAGTTACACCGTCTTTGGGTTTGGGCAAGAGACCCAGTACTTC	CASSYTVFGFGQETQYF
TRBV20-1	.	TRBJ2-5	once	TGCAGTGGAGAACTGAGGACACCTCGGGAGACCCAGTACTTC	CSGELRTPRETQYF
TRBV7-2	.	TRBJ1-1	.	TGTGCCAGCAGCTTAGACCGCCACCTAAGGAACACTGAAGCTTTCTTT	CASSLDRHLRNTEAFF
TRBV27	TRBD1	TRBJ1-5	many	TGTGCCAGCTCGACAGGGGTGGGCAATCAGCCCCAGCATTTT	CASSTGVGNQPQHF
TRBV7-6	.	TRBJ1-1	many	TGTGCCAGCAGCATAGGACGGCTGGACACTGAAGCTTTCTTT	CASSIGRLDTEAFF
TRBV29-1	.	TRBJ2-2	.	TGCAGCGTTGCCGGTACCGGGGAGCTGTTTTTT	CSVAGTGELFF
TRBV12-3/TRBV12-4	.	TRBJ2-2	.	TGTGCCAGCAGTTTACCGGACATCAACACCGGGGAGCTGTTTTTT	CASSLPDINTGELFF
TRBV2	TRBD2	TRBJ2-2	.	TGTGCCAAGTCCGGGACTAGCGGGGGGCCGAACACCGGGGAGCTGTTTTTT	CAKSGTSGGPNTGELFF
TRBV10-3	.	TRBJ1-3	few	TGTGCCATCAGTGAGACAGACTCTGGAAACACCATATATTTT	CAISETDSGNTIYF
TRBV19	.	TRBJ2-1	few	TGTGCCAGTCAGGAGCCGGGACTTTTCAATGAGCAGTTCTTC	CASQEPGLFNEQFF
TRBV7-2	TRBD1	TRBJ1-5	many	TGTGCCAGCAGCCCCGGGACAGTTTATAGCAATCAGCCCCAGCATTTT	CASSPGTVYSNQPQHF
TRBV6-1	.	TRBJ2-5	.	TGTGCCAGCAACCTTTTATCGGGGGGCTTAGAGACCCAGTACTTC	CASNLLSGGLETQYF
TRBV5-1	.	TRBJ2-2	few	TGCGCCAGCAGCGTCGACAGCACCGGGGAGCTGTTTTTT	CASSVDSTGELFF
TRBV5-1	.	TRBJ1-1	.	TGCGCCAGCAGCGGGCAGGGTTTGGGCACTGAAGCTTTCTTT	CASSGQGLGTEAFF
TRBV7-4	TRBD2	TRBJ2-3	few	TGTGCCAGCAGCACTACTGGACTAGCGGGGGGGCGCACAGATACGCAGTATTTT	CASSTTGLAGGRTDTQYF
TRBV10-3	.	TRBJ2-3	.	TGTGCCATCAGCAGGGGCAGGAGCACAGATACGCAGTATTTT	CAISRGRSTDTQYF
TRBV3-1	.	TRBJ1-1	.	TGTGCCAGCAGCCCGCCCACAGGATTCAACACTGAAGCTTTCTTT	CASSPPTGFNTEAFF
TRBV6-5	TRBD1	TRBJ2-2	.	TGTGCCAGCAGTTACTCGGGGACAGGGGCCACCGGGGAGCTGTTTTTT	CASSYSGTGATGELFF